A single sample is the source of the 6 T cell receptor beta chains below, sequenced in a study of blood T cell repertoires in COVID-19. Profiling relied on immunoSEQ multiplex PCR, and the TCRdb table lists in-frame clones only, not all of them. The sample consists of 150,000 to 200,000 clones, about 86% of them appearing once. The sample comprised peripheral blood. Source of these receptors: a man in his fifties or sixties with active or convalescent COVID-19.

In its sample, this clone was seen a few times. The genes are TRBV12-1 and TRBJ2-5; the table's D call TRBD2 went unverified against the DNA. TRBV12-1 is given as a pseudogene. This CDR3 comprises 11 residues. The CDR3 sequence: CAVCVQETQYF. CDR3 DNA sequence: TGTGCCGTCTGTGTCCAAGAGACCCAGTACTTC.

This clone was counted only a few times. The chain employs TRBV29-1 and TRBJ1-1; 10 bases align to TRBD1. The CDR3 totals 14 residues. Per germline, CDR1 SQVTM and CDR2 ANQGSEA. J gave up 3 bases and V 6 bases, and 7 bases lay outside the gene matches. Written as DNA, the CDR3 is TGCAGCGTCCCAGGGACAGGGGCATACACTGAAGCTTTCTTT. Translated, it gives CSVPGTGAYTEAFF.

This clone was counted many times. The rearrangement joins TRBV9 to TRBJ1-6, with D tentatively TRBD1 (5 bases). Germline loops: CDR1 SGDLS, CDR2 YYNGEE. V dropped 3 bases and J dropped 7 bases, with 11 bases sitting between them. CDR3 size: 14 residues. The CDR3 nucleotides are TGTGCCAGCAGCGCCGGTGGGGGGAATTCACCCCTCCACTTT. This gives the protein CASSAGGGNSPLHF.

The rearrangement joins TRBV6-4 to TRBJ2-2; 10 bases are a match to TRBD1. CDR3 length: 13 amino acids. The ends lost 10 bases at V and 3 bases at J; junction bases unmatched: 2. CDR1 and CDR2 (germline): MRHNA, SNTAGT. DNA of the CDR3: TGTGCCACCGGGACAGGGGACACCGGGGAGCTGTTTTTT. It codes for CATGTGDTGELFF.

This clone was observed a few times. The chain recombines TRBV5-1 with TRBJ1-2, with D possibly matching TRBD1 (5 bases). Germline V gene sequence: CDR1 SGHRS, CDR2 YFSETQ. CDR3 length: 14 residues. V lost 2 bases and J lost 2, with 10 bases in between. The CDR3 DNA sequence: TGCGCCAGCAGCTTACAGCCAGGGAACTATGGCTACACCTTC. As protein: CASSLQPGNYGYTF.

This rearrangement joins TRBV18 to TRBJ2-3, with 14 bases aligning to TRBD2. Per the germline V gene, CDR1 is KGHSH and CDR2 is LQKENI. The CDR3 sequence is 17 residues long. J lost 4 bases, V lost 4 bases, and 7 bases had no gene match. CDR3 protein: CASSQGLAGGSADTQYF. DNA of the CDR3: TGTGCCAGCTCACAAGGACTAGCGGGAGGTTCTGCAGATACGCAGTATTTT.